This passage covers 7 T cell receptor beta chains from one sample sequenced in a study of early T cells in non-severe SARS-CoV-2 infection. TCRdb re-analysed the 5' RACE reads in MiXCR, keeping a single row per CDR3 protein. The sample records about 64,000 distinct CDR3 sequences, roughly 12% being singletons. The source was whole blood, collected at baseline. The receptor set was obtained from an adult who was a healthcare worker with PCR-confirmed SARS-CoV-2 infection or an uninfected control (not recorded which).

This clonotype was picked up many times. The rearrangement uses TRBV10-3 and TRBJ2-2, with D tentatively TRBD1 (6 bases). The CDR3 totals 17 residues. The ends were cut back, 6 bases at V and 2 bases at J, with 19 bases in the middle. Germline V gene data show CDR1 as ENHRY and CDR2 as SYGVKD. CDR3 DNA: TGTGCCATCAGGGGGACACCATCTCGGGAAAACACCGGGGAGCTGTTTTTT. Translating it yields CAIRGTPSRENTGELFF.

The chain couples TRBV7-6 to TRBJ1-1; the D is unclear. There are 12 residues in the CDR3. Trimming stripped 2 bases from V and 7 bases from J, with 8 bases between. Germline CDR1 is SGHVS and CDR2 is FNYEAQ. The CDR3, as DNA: TGTGCCAGCAGCTTATGGGCGGATGAAGCTTTCTTT. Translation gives CASSLWADEAFF.

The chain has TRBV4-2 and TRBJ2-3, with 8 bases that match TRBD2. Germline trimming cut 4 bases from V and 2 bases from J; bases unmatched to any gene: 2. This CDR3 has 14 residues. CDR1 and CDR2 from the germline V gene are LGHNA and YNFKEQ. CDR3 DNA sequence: TGTGCCAGCAGCCCACTAGCGGTCACAGATACGCAGTATTTT. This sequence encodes CASSPLAVTDTQYF.

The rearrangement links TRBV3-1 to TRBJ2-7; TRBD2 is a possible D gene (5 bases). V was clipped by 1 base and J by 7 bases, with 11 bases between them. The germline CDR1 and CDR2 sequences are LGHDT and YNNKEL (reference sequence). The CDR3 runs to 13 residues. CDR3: CASSQVGMSEQYF. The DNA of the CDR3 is TGTGCCAGCAGCCAAGTCGGGATGAGTGAGCAGTACTTC.

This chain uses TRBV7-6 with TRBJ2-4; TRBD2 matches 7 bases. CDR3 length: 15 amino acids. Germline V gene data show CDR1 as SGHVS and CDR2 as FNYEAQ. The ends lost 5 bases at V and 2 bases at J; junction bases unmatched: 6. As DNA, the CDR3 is TGTGCCAGCAGCCGGGGGGTCGGGACCAAAAACATTCAGTACTTC. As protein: CASSRGVGTKNIQYF. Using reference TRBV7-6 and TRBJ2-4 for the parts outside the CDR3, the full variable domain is GAGVSQSPRYKVTKRGQDVALRCDPISGHVSLYWYRQALGQGPEFLTYFNYEAQQDKSGLPNDRFSAERPEGSISTLTIQRTEQRDSAMYRCASSRGVGTKNIQYFGAGTRLSVL.

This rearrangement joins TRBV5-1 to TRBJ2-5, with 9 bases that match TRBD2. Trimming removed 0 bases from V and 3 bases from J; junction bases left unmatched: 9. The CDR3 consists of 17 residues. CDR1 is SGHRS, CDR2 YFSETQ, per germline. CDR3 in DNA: TGCGCCAGCAGCTTGGCGGTAGGCGGGGGGGCCGAAGAGACCCAGTACTTC. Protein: CASSLAVGGGAEETQYF.

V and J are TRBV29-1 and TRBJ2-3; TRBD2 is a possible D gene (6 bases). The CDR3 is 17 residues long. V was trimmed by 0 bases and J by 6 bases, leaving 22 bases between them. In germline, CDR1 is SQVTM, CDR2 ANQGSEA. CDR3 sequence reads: CSVEDAGGVRTVDTQYF. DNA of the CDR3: TGCAGCGTTGAAGACGCGGGCGGGGTCCGGACGGTCGATACGCAGTATTTT.